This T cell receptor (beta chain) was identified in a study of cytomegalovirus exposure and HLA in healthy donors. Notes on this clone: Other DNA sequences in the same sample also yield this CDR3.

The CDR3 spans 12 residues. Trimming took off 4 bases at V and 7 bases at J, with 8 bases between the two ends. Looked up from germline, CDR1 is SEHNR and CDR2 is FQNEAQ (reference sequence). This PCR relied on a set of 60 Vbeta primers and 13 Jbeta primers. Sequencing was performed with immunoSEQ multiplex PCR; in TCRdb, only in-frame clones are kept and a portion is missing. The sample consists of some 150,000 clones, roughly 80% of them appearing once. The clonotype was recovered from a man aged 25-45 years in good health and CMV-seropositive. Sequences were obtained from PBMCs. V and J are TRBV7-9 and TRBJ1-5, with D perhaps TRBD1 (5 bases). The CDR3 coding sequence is TGTGCCAGCAGCTCGGACAACCAGCCCCAGCATTTT. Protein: CASSSDNQPQHF.